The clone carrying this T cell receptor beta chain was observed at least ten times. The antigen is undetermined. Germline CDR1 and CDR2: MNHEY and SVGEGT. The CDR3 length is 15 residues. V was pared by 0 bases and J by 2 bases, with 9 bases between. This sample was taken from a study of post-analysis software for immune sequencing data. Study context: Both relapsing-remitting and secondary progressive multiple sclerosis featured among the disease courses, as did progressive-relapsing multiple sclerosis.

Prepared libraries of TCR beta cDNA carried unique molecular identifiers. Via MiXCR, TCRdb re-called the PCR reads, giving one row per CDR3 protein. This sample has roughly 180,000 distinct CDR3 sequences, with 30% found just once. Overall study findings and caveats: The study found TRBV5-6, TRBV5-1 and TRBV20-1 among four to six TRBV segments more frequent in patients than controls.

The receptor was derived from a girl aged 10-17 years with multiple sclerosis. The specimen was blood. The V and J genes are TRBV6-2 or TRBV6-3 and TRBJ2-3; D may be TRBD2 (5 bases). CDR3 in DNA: TGTGCCAGCAGTTACTCCTCTCTAGCCACAGATACGCAGTATTTT. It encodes CASSYSSLATDTQYF.